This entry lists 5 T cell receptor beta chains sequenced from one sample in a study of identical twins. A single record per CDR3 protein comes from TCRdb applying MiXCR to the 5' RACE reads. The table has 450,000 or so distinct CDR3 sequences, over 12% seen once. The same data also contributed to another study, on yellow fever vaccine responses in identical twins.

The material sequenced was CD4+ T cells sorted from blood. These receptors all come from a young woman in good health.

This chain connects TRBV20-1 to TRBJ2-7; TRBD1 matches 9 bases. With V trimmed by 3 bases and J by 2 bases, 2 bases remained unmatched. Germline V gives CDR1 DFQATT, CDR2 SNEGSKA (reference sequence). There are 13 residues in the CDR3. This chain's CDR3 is CSASRQGAYEQYF. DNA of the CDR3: TGCAGTGCTAGTCGACAGGGGGCCTACGAGCAGTACTTC.

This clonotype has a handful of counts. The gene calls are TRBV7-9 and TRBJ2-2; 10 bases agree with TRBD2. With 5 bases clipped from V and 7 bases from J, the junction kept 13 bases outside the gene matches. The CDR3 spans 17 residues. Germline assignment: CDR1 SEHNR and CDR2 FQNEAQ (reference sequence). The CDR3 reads CASSRLAGVTSNGELFF. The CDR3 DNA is TGTGCCAGCAGCCGCCTAGCGGGAGTTACCTCGAACGGGGAGCTGTTTTTT.

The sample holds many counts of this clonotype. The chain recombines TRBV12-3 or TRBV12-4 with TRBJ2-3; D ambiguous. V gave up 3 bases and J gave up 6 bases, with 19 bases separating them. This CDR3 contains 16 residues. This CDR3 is CASSFSRARFGDTQYF. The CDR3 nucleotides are TGTGCCAGCAGTTTTAGCCGGGCACGATTCGGGGATACGCAGTATTTT.

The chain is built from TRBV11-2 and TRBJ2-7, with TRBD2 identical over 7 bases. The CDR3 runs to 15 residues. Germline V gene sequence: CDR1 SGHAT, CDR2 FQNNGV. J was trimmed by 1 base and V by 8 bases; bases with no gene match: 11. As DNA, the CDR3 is TGTGCCAGCCGCCACCCCGGGACTATGTCCTACGAGCAGTACTTC. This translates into CASRHPGTMSYEQYF.

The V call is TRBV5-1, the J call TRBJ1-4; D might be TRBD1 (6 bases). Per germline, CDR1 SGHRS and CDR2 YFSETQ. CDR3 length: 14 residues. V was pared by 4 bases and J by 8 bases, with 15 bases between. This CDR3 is CASSSFAGAEKLFF. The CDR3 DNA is TGCGCCAGCAGCAGTTTTGCGGGGGCCGAAAAACTGTTTTTT.